Detailed here is one T cell receptor (beta chain). No cognate antigen has been identified for it. No quality values exist for individual bases; no much larger clone is one base distant. This sample is part of a study of beta chain features in type 1 diabetes (dated by TCRdb to the late 2010s). Regarding the research as a whole: Patients and healthy donors did not differ in mean age, gender distribution, total cell number or subset yield. Across all samples, fewer than 110,000,000 sorted cells were examined, and cell number per subset correlated strongly with RNA yield. In the study, TCRB repertoires of sorted circulating CD4+ T cell subsets from recently diagnosed type 1 diabetes patients were compared with those of matched healthy donors. Regulatory and stem cell-like memory subsets were obtained from only 8 patients and about eight healthy donors, while naive and central memory subsets were obtained from all 30 or so donors.

A single peripheral blood draw of approximately 120 mL on average was collected from each donor into heparinised tubes. A BD FACSAria II and a panel including CD45RO, CCR7, CD25, CD127, CD95 and CD27 were used to sort naive, central memory, regulatory and stem cell-like memory CD4+ T cells. All sorted populations exceeded 95% purity. PBMCs were separated immediately by Lymphoprep density gradient centrifugation and were stained directly, without being cultured. So that batch effects would be minimized, each experiment stained and sorted samples in pairs, pairing one healthy donor with one patient. The paper as a whole reports these results and caveats: Type 1 diabetes patients showed a moderate but significant shortening of TCRB CDR3 length in all four CD4+ subsets. Shorter templates might have been favored by PCR, but patient and control samples were amplified and corrected together, so both groups would have been affected equally by any skew. Patients with type 1 diabetes made fewer insertions and deleted more nucleotides at VDJ recombination sites, implying thymic rearrangement abnormalities. Because cDNA rather than genomic DNA was sequenced, highly expressing activated cells could have been over-represented, although no difference in activation and CD3 levels was found between groups. Only small numbers of individuals were included in the HLA sub-analyses, which left unresolved whether HLA type had any influence on TCRB rearrangement. Naive, central memory and regulatory TCRB repertoires appeared to be more alike among patients than among healthy donors.

The entire amount of isolated RNA was reverse transcribed using the High Capacity cDNA Reverse Transcription Kit, so the sequenced TCRB transcripts were expressed ones. Deep immunoSEQ sequencing was performed on naive, central memory and regulatory T cell samples, with an average of roughly 3.6 million total reads per sample. After sorted cells were lysed in RLT buffer, RNA was extracted with DNase-treated RNeasy Micro or Mini kits, with the choice depending on cell number. Each cell subset was processed separately to prevent cross-contamination, with patient and healthy donor samples processed together. Using the immunoSEQ multiplex PCR, TCRB sequences were amplified from cDNA into 87-bp fragments spanning the CDR3 region. Sequencing of the amplicons was done on the Illumina HiSeq platform. In the original analysis: Synthetic template baselines were used to correct PCR bias computationally, reads within Hamming distance 2 were collapsed together, and singletons that could not be merged were discarded. Reads were aligned against IMGT so that V, D and J genes, CDR3 length and insertions or deletions at six rearrangement sites could be assigned. Within each subset, clonotype counts were normalized to sorted cell number, and only after that were true diversity and Gini coefficients computed with the tcR R package. The overlap coefficient, calculated on TCRB nucleotide sequences, was used to measure repertoire sharing. Out-of-frame TCRB sequences from naive cells were analyzed as a proxy for the pre-selection repertoire. TCRdb's version of the immuneACCESS table is confined to in-frame rearrangements and falls short of the full clone set. An unresolved V gene accounts for under half of the shortfall where checked; the remainder is of unknown origin. V, J and clone size are those of that table, while D and trimming were read from the DNA. Recorded for this sample are over 600,000 clones; 9.5% to 15% of them occurred a single time. The leading ten clones occupy 0.095% to 0.15% of the sample.

CDR1 SGHAT and CDR2 FQNNGV were looked up in the germline V gene. Inclusive of the bounding cysteine and phenylalanine, the CDR3 is 17 residues long. The kept DNA is CDR3 alone, 51 bases in frame from the first base. Germline trimming amounts to 1 base on V and 5 bases on J, with 12 as the count of junction bases outside the gene matches. The chain is assembled from TRBV11-2 and TRBJ2-7; 9 central nucleotides agree with TRBD1. Specimen: naive CD4+ T cells from blood. The meaning of the sample's cell subset or site label: true naive CD4+ T cells. The receptor's source is a man aged 25 to 40 with type 1 diabetes. At the DNA level, the sequence is TGTGCCAGCAGCTTAGCCCTGTTAGGGACAGGGAGCCACGAGCAGTACTTC. Its translation is CASSLALLGTGSHEQYF.